These 14 T cell receptor beta chains came from one sample sequenced in a study of T cell responses to AZD1222 COVID-19 vaccine. Measured with immunoSEQ multiplex PCR; TCRdb has only the in-frame clones, and not every one. The sample consists of under 140,000 clones, approximately 90% of them appearing once. The sequenced sample was peripheral blood, obtained 28 days after the second AZD1222 dose. The receptors here all came from an adult who received the AZD1222 COVID-19 vaccine.

The V and J genes are TRBV21-1 and TRBJ1-6; TRBD1 is taken as the D call from the table, unchecked against the DNA. TRBV21-1 represents a pseudogene. The CDR3 runs 23 residues. The CDR3 is CASKSGPSYTGQVGDSYNSPLHF. In nucleotides, the CDR3 is TGTGCCAGCAAGTCGGGGCCTTCATATACGGGACAGGTGGGAGACTCCTATAATTCACCCCTCCACTTT.

The V and J genes are TRBV10-3 and TRBJ2-2; 7 positions match TRBD1. Germline CDR1 is ENHRY and CDR2 is SYGVKD. The trim removed 4 bases at V and 0 bases at J, leaving 5 bases unmatched. The CDR3 contains 16 residues. Here the CDR3 reads CAISVTGTANTGELFF. CDR3 DNA sequence: TGTGCCATCAGTGTAACCGGGACAGCGAACACCGGGGAGCTGTTTTTT.

The chain combines TRBV10-3 with TRBJ2-3; 7 positions agree with TRBD1. CDR1 is ENHRY, CDR2 SYGVKD, per germline. The V gene end was trimmed by 0 bases and the J gene end by 2 bases; junction bases not matched to a gene: 5. This CDR3 is built from 16 residues. The CDR3 loop is CAISESEGADTDTQYF. CDR3 DNA sequence: TGTGCCATCAGTGAGTCAGAGGGGGCGGACACAGATACGCAGTATTTT.

The gene calls are TRBV2 and TRBJ2-5; D unresolved. Deletions cut 4 bases from V and 7 bases from J, with 10 bases between. The germline gives CDR1 SNHLY, CDR2 FYNNEI. The CDR3 sequence is 12 residues long. This chain's CDR3 is CASSGPARTQYF. CDR3 sequence (DNA): TGTGCCAGCAGTGGGCCCGCAAGGACCCAGTACTTC.

The J gene is TRBJ2-5, the V gene TRBV11-2; possibly TRBD2 for D (5 bases). Germline V CDR1 and CDR2: SGHAT, FQNNGV. Trimming took off 5 bases at V and 5 bases at J, with 15 bases between the two ends. CDR3 length: 14 residues. The CDR3, as DNA: TGTGCCAGCAGCCGCTGGGAGACTGTGGAGACCCAGTACTTC. This translates into CASSRWETVETQYF.

This clone came up once. The V call is TRBV30, the J call TRBJ2-3; 14 nucleotides line up with TRBD2. CDR3 length: 15 residues. Germline-derived CDR1 and CDR2 are GTSNPN and SVGIG (reference sequence). Trimming cost V 2 bases and J 5 bases; bases outside gene matches: 3. The chain's CDR3 is CAWSQGLAGGDTQYF. DNA of the CDR3: TGTGCCTGGAGTCAAGGACTAGCGGGAGGAGATACGCAGTATTTT.

The rearrangement links TRBV6-5 to TRBJ1-2, with a possible D match to TRBD1 (6 bases). V was cut by 2 bases and J by 8 bases, with 18 bases left in between. The CDR3 has 15 residues. Germline CDR1 and CDR2: MNHEY and SVGAGI. CDR3 loop: CASSYIREGGGGYTF. The CDR3 nucleotides read TGTGCCAGCAGTTACATACGGGAAGGGGGAGGAGGCTACACCTTC.

This chain connects TRBV18 to TRBJ2-1, with D perhaps TRBD1 (6 bases). The V gene's germline CDR1 is KGHSH and CDR2 LQKENI. V was cut by 2 bases and J by 6 bases, with 8 bases left in between. This CDR3 region has 13 residues. CDR3 loop: CASSPGQSNEQFF. For the CDR3, the DNA is TGTGCCAGCTCACCAGGACAGAGCAATGAGCAGTTCTTC.

V is TRBV9 and J is TRBJ2-1, with D unclear. CDR3 length: 14 residues. The germline V gene encodes CDR1 SGDLS and CDR2 YYNGEE. V lost 1 base, J lost 4 bases, and 9 bases lay in between. The CDR3, as DNA: TGTGCCAGCAGCGTATTTGAGCTTTACAATGAGCAGTTCTTC. Its translation: CASSVFELYNEQFF.

This clone is classed as medium-sized (0.01 to 0.1%). This rearrangement joins TRBV27 to TRBJ2-3; D might be TRBD2 (6 bases). The germline CDR1 and CDR2 sequences are MNHEY and SMNVEV (reference sequence). This CDR3 is built from 15 residues. Trimming cost V 5 bases and J 0 bases, with 12 bases left between them. Here the CDR3 reads CASSPFSGSTDTQYF. CDR3 sequence (DNA): TGTGCCAGCAGTCCCTTTAGCGGTAGCACAGATACGCAGTATTTT.

The rearrangement uses TRBV7-8 and TRBJ1-2, with 9 bases fitting TRBD1. V was clipped by 2 bases and J by 6 bases; unmatched bases: 1. The CDR3 covers 13 residues. In germline, CDR1 is SGHVS, CDR2 FQNEAQ. The CDR3 DNA sequence: TGTGCCAGCAGCTTAAGACAGGGGGATGGCTACACCTTC. Translated: CASSLRQGDGYTF. Based on the CDR3 plus reference TRBV7-8 and TRBJ1-2, the full variable domain is GAGVSQSPRYKVAKRGQDVALRCDPISGHVSLFWYQQALGQGPEFLTYFQNEAQLDKSGLPSDRFFAERPEGSVSTLKIQRTQQEDSAVYLCASSLRQGDGYTFGSGTRLTVV.

To note about this clone: The identical CDR3 is also encoded by other nucleotide sequences in the sample. The chain joins TRBV27 to TRBJ2-7; D not certain. The V end lost 0 bases, the J end lost 1 base, and 4 bases lay between the germline ends. CDR1 and CDR2 (germline): MNHEY, SMNVEV (reference sequence). The CDR3 is made up of 13 amino acids. CDR3 DNA sequence: TGTGCCAGCAGTTTATCGCGTTCCTACGAGCAGTACTTC. Translating it yields CASSLSRSYEQYF.

CDR3 region: CAWLEGGRAGEKLFF. CDR3 coding DNA: TGTGCCTGGTTGGAGGGGGGACGCGCCGGTGAAAAACTGTTTTTT. The chain is built from TRBV30 and TRBJ1-4, with TRBD1 as a possible D gene (6 bases). V lost 5 bases to trimming and J lost 7 bases, with 20 bases between them. Germline V lookup: CDR1 GTSNPN, CDR2 SVGIG (reference sequence). CDR3 length: 15 amino acids.

V usage is TRBV28 and J usage is TRBJ2-2; D gene ambiguous. CDR1 MDHEN and CDR2 SYDVKM come from the germline V gene. V lost 1 base, J lost 6 bases, and 12 bases lay in between. The CDR3 contains 15 residues. The CDR3 is CASSLSWVASGELFF. CDR3 coding DNA: TGTGCCAGCAGTTTATCATGGGTCGCATCCGGGGAGCTGTTTTTT.